The rows below give T cell receptor beta chains drawn from one sample of a study of OX40 agonist ivuxolimab in advanced cancers. Here immunoSEQ multiplex PCR was the method, and the copy in TCRdb shows in-frame clones only, minus some. This repertoire shows 70,000 or so clones, 85% to 90% found once; its top ten account for 0.94%. The sample in question was CD4+ or CD8+ T cells sorted from blood, obtained in a trial of the OX40 agonist ivuxolimab. Source of these receptors: an adult with an advanced solid tumor such as melanoma, head and neck, liver or kidney cancer. CDR3s include the opening cysteine and the closing phenylalanine or tryptophan. The D gene is left open where the match is weak. The size of a clone is reported for some rows only, either as once, few or many, or as a class for expanded clones.

cdr3_nt cdr3_aa j_call v_call clone_size d_call
TGTGCCAGCAGTGAGGAGGGTCCCGGGGAGACCCAGTACTTC CASSEEGPGETQYF TRBJ2-5 TRBV25-1 - -
TGCAGTGCTAGGGACTATCAAACGCAGTATTTT CSARDYQTQYF TRBJ2-3 TRBV20-1 - -
TGTGCCAGCAGTGAAGCGCGGGGGAAGGATGGCTACACCTTC CASSEARGKDGYTF TRBJ1-2 TRBV6-1 few -
TGCGCCAGCAGCCAAGGGACCGCCAGGGAAAACACCATATATTTT CASSQGTARENTIYF TRBJ1-3 TRBV4-1 - -
TGTGCCAGCAGCCCCCAGACAGGGGAAGCTGGCTACACCTTC CASSPQTGEAGYTF TRBJ1-2 TRBV7-2 - TRBD1
TGTGCCATCAGTGAGTCAGGCCTATCGACTGAGACCCAGTACTTC CAISESGLSTETQYF TRBJ2-5 TRBV10-3 - -
TGCGCCAGCGGGAATGGGCTTGGGGGCGCGAAGAACACTGAAGCTTTCTTT CASGNGLGGAKNTEAFF TRBJ1-1 TRBV5-1 - -
TGTGCCAGTAGTAGGACTCAGGCTAACTATAATTCACCCCTCCACTTT CASSRTQANYNSPLHF TRBJ1-6 TRBV19 - -
TGTGCCAGCAGTGACAGGTCTAACACTGAAGCTTTCTTT CASSDRSNTEAFF TRBJ1-1 TRBV6-1 - -
TGTGCCGGGGCGGATCGGTCCCAGCATTTT CAGADRSQHF TRBJ1-5 TRBV2 - -
TGTGCCAGCAGTCAGGGGGTTGAAGCTTTCTTT CASSQGVEAFF TRBJ1-1 TRBV6-1 - TRBD1